This TCR beta chain was identified in a study of blood T cell repertoires in COVID-19. In the study overall: Acute and convalescent COVID-19 specimens originated in the United States, Italy and Spain. T cells, B-cell-depleted T cells, or PBMCs supplied cDNA or gDNA.

The germline V gene encodes CDR1 MRHNA and CDR2 SNTAGT. The germline V and J ends were trimmed by 5 bases and 5 bases, with 10 bases remaining between them. There are 13 residues in the CDR3. Under the authors' procedure: How many nucleated cells were present was estimated from reference gene primer amplification. Sequenced by immunoSEQ multiplex PCR; TCRdb stores in-frame clones only, minus some. V, J and clone size reflect that table, while D and trimming were determined from the DNA. The table lists around 280,000 clones, approximately 86% of them singletons. The sample taken for sequencing was peripheral blood. The rearrangement joins TRBV6-4 to TRBJ1-5; D perhaps matches TRBD1 (6 bases). The sequence was obtained from a woman between 25 and 40 years old who had recovered from COVID-19. CDR3 DNA: TGTGCCAGCAGTCTGACAGGAGATCAGCCCCAGCATTTT. Translation: CASSLTGDQPQHF.